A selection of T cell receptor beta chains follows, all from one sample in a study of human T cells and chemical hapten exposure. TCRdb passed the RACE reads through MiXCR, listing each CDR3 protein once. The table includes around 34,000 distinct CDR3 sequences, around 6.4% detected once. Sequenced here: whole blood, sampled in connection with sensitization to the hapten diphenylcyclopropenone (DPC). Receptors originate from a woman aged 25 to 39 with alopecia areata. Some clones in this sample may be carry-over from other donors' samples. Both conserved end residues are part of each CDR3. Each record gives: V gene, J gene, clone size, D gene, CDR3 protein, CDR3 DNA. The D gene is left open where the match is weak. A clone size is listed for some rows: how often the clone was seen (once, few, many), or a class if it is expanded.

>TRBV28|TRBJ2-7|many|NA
CASSLGDAYEQYF
TGTGCCAGCAGTTTAGGGGACGCTTACGAGCAGTACTTC
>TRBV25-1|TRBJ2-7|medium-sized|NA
CASSGPREGMRIEQYF
TGTGCCAGCAGTGGCCCCCGCGAGGGTATGCGGATTGAGCAGTACTTC
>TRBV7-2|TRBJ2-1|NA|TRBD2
CASSLVPGTGLAGISSYNEQFF
TGTGCCAGCAGCTTAGTTCCAGGGACGGGACTAGCGGGGATTAGCTCCTACAATGAGCAGTTCTTC
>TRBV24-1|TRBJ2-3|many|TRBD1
CATSDTGTGFMGPSTDTQYF
TGTGCCACCAGTGATACCGGGACAGGGTTTATGGGCCCTAGCACAGATACGCAGTATTTT
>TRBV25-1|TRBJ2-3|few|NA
CASSATTLPDTQYF
TGTGCCAGCAGTGCGACTACCCTCCCAGATACGCAGTATTTT
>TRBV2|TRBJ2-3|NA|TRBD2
CASRTGLAVSGTQYF
TGTGCCAGCAGAACGGGACTAGCGGTGTCCGGGACGCAGTATTTT
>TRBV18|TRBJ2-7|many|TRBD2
CASSLGLADEQYF
TGTGCCAGCTCACTGGGACTAGCTGACGAGCAGTACTTC
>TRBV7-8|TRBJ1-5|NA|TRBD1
CASSSRQGASNQPQHF
TGTGCCAGCAGCTCTAGACAGGGGGCGAGCAATCAGCCCCAGCATTTT
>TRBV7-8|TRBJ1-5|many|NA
CASSLATRVSNQPQHF
TGTGCCAGCAGCTTAGCAACACGAGTTAGCAATCAGCCCCAGCATTTT
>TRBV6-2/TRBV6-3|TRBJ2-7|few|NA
CASRPGDAGTYEQYF
TGTGCCAGCAGGCCAGGGGACGCCGGAACCTACGAGCAGTACTTC
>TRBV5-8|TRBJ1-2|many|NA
CASGIEVRYGYTF
TGTGCCAGCGGAATCGAAGTACGCTATGGCTACACCTTC
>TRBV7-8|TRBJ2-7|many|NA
CASSSQTQQYF
TGTGCCAGCAGCAGCCAGACACAGCAGTACTTC
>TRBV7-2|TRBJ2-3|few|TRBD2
CASSLVGGAPGDTQYF
TGTGCCAGCAGCTTAGTCGGGGGGGCCCCTGGGGATACGCAGTATTTT
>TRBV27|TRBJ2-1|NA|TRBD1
CASSPGQGFHEQFF
TGTGCCAGCAGCCCGGGACAGGGGTTCCATGAGCAGTTCTTC
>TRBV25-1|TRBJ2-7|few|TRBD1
CASSAMATGREQYF
TGTGCCAGCAGTGCAATGGCGACAGGGCGCGAGCAGTACTTC
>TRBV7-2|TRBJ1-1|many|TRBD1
CASSPPGTGNTEAFF
TGTGCCAGCAGCCCGCCCGGGACAGGGAACACTGAAGCTTTCTTT
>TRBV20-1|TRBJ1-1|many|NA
CSAGAKMVGSEAFF
TGCAGTGCTGGAGCCAAAATGGTGGGGTCTGAAGCTTTCTTT
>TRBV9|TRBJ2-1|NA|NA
CASSWGPSSYNEQFF
TGTGCCAGCAGCTGGGGGCCGAGCTCCTACAATGAGCAGTTCTTC
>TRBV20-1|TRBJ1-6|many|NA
CSAANRASSNSPLHF
TGCAGTGCTGCCAATAGGGCTTCCTCTAATTCACCCCTCCACTTT
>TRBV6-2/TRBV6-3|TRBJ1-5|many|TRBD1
CASTPDRAGNQPQHF
TGTGCCAGCACCCCCGACAGGGCGGGCAATCAGCCCCAGCATTTT
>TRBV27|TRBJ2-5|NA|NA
CASSPHNPANLETQYF
TGTGCCAGCAGTCCGCACAACCCGGCTAATCTAGAGACCCAGTACTTC
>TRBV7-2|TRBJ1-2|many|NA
CASSLYTAYGYTF
TGTGCCAGCAGCTTATATACAGCTTATGGCTACACCTTC
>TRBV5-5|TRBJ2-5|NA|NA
CASSPSPGETQYF
TGTGCCAGCAGCCCATCCCCGGGGGAGACCCAGTACTTC
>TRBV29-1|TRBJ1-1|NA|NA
CSVERWGAGNTEAFF
TGCAGCGTTGAAAGGTGGGGCGCAGGGAACACTGAAGCTTTCTTT
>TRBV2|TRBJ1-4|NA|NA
CASSYQAGALVNEKLFF
TGTGCCAGCAGTTACCAGGCGGGGGCTCTCGTTAATGAAAAACTGTTTTTT
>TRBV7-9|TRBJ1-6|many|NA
CASSLVGSYSPLHF
TGTGCCAGCAGCCTAGTAGGGTCGTACTCACCCCTCCACTTT
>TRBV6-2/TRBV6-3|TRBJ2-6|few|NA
CASSPSLGPSGANVLTF
TGTGCCAGCAGCCCGTCTTTGGGACCCTCTGGGGCCAACGTCCTGACTTTC
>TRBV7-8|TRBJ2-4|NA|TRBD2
CASSLGASGGGKNIQYF
TGTGCCAGCAGCTTAGGGGCTAGCGGGGGGGGCAAAAACATTCAGTACTTC
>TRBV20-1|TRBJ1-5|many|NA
CSARDLLGASNQPQHF
TGCAGTGCTAGAGATCTGCTCGGAGCTAGCAATCAGCCCCAGCATTTT
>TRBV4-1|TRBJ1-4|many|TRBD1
CASAFDRGNEKLFF
TGCGCCAGCGCGTTCGACAGGGGTAATGAAAAACTGTTTTTT
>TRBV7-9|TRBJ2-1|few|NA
CAIRLLGVGSEQFF
TGTGCCATCCGACTACTTGGGGTGGGCAGTGAGCAGTTCTTC
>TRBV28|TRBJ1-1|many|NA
CASSYDLNTEAFF
TGTGCCAGCAGTTACGACCTGAACACTGAAGCTTTCTTT
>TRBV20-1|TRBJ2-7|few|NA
CSAQGEVGASSYEQYF
TGCAGTGCCCAAGGGGAGGTGGGGGCCTCCTCCTACGAGCAGTACTTC
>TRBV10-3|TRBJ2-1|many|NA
CAISESRGSYNEQFF
TGTGCCATCAGTGAGTCGAGGGGGTCCTACAATGAGCAGTTCTTC
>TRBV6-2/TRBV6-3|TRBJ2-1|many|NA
CASSYGVFRDEQFF
TGTGCCAGCAGTTACGGGGTCTTCAGGGATGAGCAGTTCTTC
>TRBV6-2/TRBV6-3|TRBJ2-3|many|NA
CASSYVANTQYF
TGTGCCAGCAGTTATGTAGCCAATACGCAGTATTTT
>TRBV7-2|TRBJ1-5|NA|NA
CASSPSPTGRSNQPQHF
TGTGCCAGCAGCCCTAGCCCGACAGGCCGAAGCAATCAGCCCCAGCATTTT
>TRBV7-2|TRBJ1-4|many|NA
CASSSGPTTNEKLFF
TGTGCCAGCAGCTCTGGACCAACAACTAATGAAAAACTGTTTTTT
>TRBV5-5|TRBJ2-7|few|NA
CASSLLMGAYSYEQYF
TGTGCCAGCAGCTTGTTGATGGGGGCTTACTCCTACGAGCAGTACTTC
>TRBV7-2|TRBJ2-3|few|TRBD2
CASSPWGTTSTDTQYF
TGTGCCAGCAGCCCCTGGGGGACTACTAGCACAGATACGCAGTATTTT
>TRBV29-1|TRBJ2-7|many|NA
CSAGELAYEQYF
TGCAGCGCTGGGGAACTTGCCTACGAGCAGTACTTC
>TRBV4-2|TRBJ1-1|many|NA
CASSQVGTDISTEAFF
TGTGCCAGCAGCCAAGTTGGGACTGACATCAGCACTGAAGCTTTCTTT
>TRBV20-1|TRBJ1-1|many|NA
CSAEDAYTEAFF
TGCAGTGCTGAGGACGCATACACTGAAGCTTTCTTT
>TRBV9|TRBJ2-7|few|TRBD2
CASSVGVAGAYEQYF
TGTGCCAGCAGCGTAGGAGTAGCGGGGGCCTACGAGCAGTACTTC
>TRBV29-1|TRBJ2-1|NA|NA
CSVDGANSYNEQFF
TGCAGCGTTGATGGCGCTAACTCCTACAATGAGCAGTTCTTC
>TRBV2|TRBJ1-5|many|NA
CASSDLGAPGQPQHF
TGTGCCAGCAGTGATTTGGGGGCCCCCGGTCAGCCCCAGCATTTT
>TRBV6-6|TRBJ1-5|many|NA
CASSYSGGEAQPQHF
TGTGCCAGCAGTTACTCCGGGGGGGAGGCTCAGCCCCAGCATTTT
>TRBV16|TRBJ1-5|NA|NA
CASSQWGGNNQPQHF
TGTGCCAGCAGCCAATGGGGGGGTAACAATCAGCCCCAGCATTTT
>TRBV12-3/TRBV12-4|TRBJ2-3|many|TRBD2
CASSPSAGVDTQYF
TGTGCCAGCAGTCCCTCAGCGGGGGTAGATACGCAGTATTTT
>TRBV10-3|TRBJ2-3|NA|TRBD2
CAISPRAGGEDTQYF
TGTGCCATCAGTCCACGAGCGGGGGGGGAAGATACGCAGTATTTT
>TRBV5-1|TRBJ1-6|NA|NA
CASSLVVGNNSPLHF
TGCGCCAGCAGCTTGGTGGTAGGGAATAATTCACCCCTCCACTTT
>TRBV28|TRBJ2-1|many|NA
CASSLVYAPYEQFF
TGTGCCAGCAGTTTAGTATATGCACCTTATGAGCAGTTCTTC
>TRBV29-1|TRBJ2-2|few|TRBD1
CSVSGTANTGELFF
TGCAGCGTCTCCGGGACAGCGAACACCGGGGAGCTGTTTTTT
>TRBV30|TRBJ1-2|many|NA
CATNPQGHGYTF
TGTGCAACCAACCCACAGGGACATGGCTACACCTTC
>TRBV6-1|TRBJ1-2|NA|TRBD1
CASSNRDRLNYGYTF
TGTGCCAGCAGTAACCGGGACAGGCTGAACTATGGCTACACCTTC
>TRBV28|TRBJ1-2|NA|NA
CASSLVDRYTF
TGTGCCAGCAGTTTGGTCGACCGATACACCTTC
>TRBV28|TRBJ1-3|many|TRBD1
CASSSAGTGGENTIYF
TGTGCCAGCAGTTCCGCTGGGACAGGGGGCGAAAACACCATATATTTT